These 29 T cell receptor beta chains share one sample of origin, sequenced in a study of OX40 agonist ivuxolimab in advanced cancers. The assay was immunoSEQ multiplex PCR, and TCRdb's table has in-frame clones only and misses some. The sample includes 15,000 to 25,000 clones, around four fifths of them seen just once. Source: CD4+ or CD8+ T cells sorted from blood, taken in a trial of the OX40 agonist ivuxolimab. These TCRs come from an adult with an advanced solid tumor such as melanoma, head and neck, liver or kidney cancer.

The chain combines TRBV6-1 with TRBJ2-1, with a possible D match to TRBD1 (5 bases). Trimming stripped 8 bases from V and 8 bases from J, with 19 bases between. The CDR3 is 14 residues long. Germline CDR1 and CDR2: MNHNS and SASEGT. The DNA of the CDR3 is TGTGCCAGCCAACCGCGACAGTCCCCCGATGAGCAGTTCTTC. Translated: CASQPRQSPDEQFF.

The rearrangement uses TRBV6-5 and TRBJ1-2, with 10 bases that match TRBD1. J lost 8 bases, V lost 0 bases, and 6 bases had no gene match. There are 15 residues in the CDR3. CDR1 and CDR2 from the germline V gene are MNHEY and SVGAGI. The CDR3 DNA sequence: TGTGCCAGCAGTTACTCGATCGGGACAGGGGACGGCTACACCTTC. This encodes CASSYSIGTGDGYTF.

The CDR3 DNA reads TGTGCCAGCAGCTTAGTGACAGGTCAAGAGACCCAGTACTTC. This sequence encodes CASSLVTGQETQYF. The chain couples TRBV7-6 to TRBJ2-5, with D maybe TRBD1 (6 bases). Germline V CDR1 and CDR2: SGHVS, FNYEAQ. The CDR3 loop spans 14 amino acids. Deletions cut 1 base from V and 2 bases from J, with 8 bases between.

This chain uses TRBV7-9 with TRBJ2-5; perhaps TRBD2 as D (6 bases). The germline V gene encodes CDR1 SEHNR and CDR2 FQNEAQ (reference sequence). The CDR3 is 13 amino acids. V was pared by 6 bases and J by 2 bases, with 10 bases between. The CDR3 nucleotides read TGTGCCAGCAGGCAGGGAGGACAAGAGACCCAGTACTTC. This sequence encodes CASRQGGQETQYF.

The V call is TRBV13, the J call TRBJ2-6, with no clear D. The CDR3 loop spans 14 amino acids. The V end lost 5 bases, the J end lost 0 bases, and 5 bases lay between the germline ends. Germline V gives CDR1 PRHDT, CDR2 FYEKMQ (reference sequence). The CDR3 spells CASSQLSGANVLTF. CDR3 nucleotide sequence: TGTGCCAGCAGCCAGCTCTCTGGGGCCAACGTCCTGACTTTC.

CDR3 sequence reads: CASSYPGRDNTEAFF. The CDR3 DNA reads TGTGCCAGCAGTTACCCCGGCAGGGATAATACTGAAGCTTTCTTT. This chain uses TRBV6-5 with TRBJ1-1; TRBD1 is a possible D gene (5 bases). The CDR3 is made up of 15 amino acids. V dropped 2 bases and J dropped 5 bases, with 15 bases sitting between them. Germline CDR1 MNHEY, CDR2 SVGAGI.

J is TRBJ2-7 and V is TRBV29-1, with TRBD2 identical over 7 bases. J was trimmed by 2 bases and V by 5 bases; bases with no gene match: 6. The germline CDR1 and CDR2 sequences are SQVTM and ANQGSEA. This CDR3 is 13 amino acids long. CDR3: CSVQAAGAYEQYF. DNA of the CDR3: TGCAGCGTTCAGGCCGCGGGAGCCTACGAGCAGTACTTC.

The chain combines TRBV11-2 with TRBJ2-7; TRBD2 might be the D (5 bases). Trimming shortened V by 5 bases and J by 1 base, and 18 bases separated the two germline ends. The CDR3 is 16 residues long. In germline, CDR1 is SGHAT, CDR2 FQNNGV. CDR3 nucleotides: TGTGCCAGCAGCCCCCCGAGTTTCGGGGAATCCTACGAGCAGTACTTC. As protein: CASSPPSFGESYEQYF.

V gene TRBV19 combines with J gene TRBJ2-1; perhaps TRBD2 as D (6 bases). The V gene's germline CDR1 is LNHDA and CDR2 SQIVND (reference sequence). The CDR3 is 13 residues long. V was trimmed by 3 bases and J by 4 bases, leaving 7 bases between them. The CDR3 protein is CASSMGLYNEQFF. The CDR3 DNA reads TGTGCCAGTAGTATGGGACTGTACAATGAGCAGTTCTTC.

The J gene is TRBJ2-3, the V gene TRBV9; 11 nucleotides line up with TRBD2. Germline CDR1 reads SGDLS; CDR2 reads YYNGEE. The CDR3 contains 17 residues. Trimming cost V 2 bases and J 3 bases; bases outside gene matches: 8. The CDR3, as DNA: TGTGCCAGCAGCGTCAATATAGCGGGAGGGCCGACAGATACGCAGTATTTT. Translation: CASSVNIAGGPTDTQYF.

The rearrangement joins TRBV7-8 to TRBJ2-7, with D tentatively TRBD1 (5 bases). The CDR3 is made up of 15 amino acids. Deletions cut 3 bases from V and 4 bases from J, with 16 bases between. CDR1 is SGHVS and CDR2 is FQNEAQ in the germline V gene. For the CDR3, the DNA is TGTGCCAGCAGCTTTCGGACAATTTTAATTTACGAGCAGTACTTC. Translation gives CASSFRTILIYEQYF.

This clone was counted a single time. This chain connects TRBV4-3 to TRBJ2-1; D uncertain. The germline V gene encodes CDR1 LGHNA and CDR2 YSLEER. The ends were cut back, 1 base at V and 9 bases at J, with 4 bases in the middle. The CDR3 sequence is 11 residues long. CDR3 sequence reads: CASSQGVEQFF. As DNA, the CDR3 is TGCGCCAGCAGCCAAGGCGTTGAGCAGTTCTTC.

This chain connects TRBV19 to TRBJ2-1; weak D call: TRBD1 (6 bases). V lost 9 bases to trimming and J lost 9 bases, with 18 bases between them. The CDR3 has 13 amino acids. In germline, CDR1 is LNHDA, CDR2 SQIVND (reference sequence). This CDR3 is CASHLAGAPEQFF. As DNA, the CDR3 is TGTGCCAGCCATCTCGCAGGGGCGCCTGAGCAGTTCTTC. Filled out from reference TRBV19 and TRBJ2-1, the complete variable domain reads DGGITQSPKYLFRKEGQNVTLSCEQNLNHDAMYWYRQDPGQGLRLIYYSQIVNDFQKGDIAEGYSVSREKKESFPLTVTSAQKNPTAFYLCASHLAGAPEQFFGPGTRLTVL.

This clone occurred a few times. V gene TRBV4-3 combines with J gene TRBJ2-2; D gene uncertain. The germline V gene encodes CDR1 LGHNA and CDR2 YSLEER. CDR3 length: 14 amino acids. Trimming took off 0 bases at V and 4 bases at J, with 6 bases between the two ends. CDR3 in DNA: TGCGCCAGCAGCCAAGATCCGACCACCGGGGAGCTGTTTTTT. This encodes CASSQDPTTGELFF.

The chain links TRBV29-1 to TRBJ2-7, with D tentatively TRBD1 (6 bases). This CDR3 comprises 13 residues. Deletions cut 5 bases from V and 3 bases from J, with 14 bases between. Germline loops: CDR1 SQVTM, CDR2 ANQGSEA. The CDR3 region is CSVQTGGDYEQYF. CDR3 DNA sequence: TGCAGCGTTCAGACAGGTGGCGACTACGAGCAGTACTTC.

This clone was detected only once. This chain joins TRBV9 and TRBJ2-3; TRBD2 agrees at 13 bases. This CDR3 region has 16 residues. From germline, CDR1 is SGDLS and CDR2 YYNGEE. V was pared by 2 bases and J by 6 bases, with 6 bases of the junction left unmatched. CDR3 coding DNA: TGTGCCAGCAGCGTGGGGACTAGCGGGGTCTCGGATACGCAGTATTTT. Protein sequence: CASSVGTSGVSDTQYF.

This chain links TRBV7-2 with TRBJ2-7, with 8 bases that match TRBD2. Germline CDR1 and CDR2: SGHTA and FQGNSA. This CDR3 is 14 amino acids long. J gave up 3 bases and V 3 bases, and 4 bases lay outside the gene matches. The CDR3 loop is CASSFSGTSYEQYF. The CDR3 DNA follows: TGTGCCAGCAGCTTTTCCGGGACTAGCTACGAGCAGTACTTC.

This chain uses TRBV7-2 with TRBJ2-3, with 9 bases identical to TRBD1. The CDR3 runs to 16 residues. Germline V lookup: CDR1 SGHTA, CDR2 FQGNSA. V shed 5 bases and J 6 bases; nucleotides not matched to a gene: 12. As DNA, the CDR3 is TGTGCCAGCAGCCCCAGGGGGGGACAGGGACACGATACGCAGTATTTT. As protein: CASSPRGGQGHDTQYF.

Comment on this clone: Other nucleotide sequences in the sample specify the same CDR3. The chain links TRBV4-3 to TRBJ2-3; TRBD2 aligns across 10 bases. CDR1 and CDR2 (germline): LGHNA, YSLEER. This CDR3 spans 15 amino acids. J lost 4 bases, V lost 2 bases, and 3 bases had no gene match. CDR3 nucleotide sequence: TGCGCCAGCAGCCAAAAGCGGGAGGGCCCAGATACGCAGTATTTT. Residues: CASSQKREGPDTQYF.

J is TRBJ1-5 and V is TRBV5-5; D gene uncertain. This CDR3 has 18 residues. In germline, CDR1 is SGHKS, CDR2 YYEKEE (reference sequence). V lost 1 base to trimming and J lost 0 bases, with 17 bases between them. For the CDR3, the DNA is TGTGCCAGCAGCTTGTCGCCGCAGGTAGGGTATAGCAATCAGCCCCAGCATTTT. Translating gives CASSLSPQVGYSNQPQHF.

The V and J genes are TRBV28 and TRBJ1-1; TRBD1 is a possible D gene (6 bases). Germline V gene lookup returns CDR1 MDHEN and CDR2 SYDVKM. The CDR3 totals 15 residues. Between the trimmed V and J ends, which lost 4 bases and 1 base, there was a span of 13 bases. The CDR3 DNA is TGTGCCAGCAGTTCCCAAGGGACAACGAACACTGAAGCTTTCTTT. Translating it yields CASSSQGTTNTEAFF.

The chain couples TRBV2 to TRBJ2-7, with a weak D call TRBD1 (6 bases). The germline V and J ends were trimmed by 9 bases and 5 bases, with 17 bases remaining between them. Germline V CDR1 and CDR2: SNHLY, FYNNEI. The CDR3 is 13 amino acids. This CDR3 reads CARTGPGVHEQYF. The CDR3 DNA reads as TGTGCCAGAACCGGGCCAGGGGTACACGAGCAGTACTTC. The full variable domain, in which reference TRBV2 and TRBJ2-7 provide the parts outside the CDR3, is EPEVTQTPSHQVTQMGQEVILRCVPISNHLYFYWYRQILGQKVEFLVSFYNNEISEKSEIFDDQFSVERPDGSNFTLKIRSTKLEDSAMYFCARTGPGVHEQYFGPGTRLTVT.

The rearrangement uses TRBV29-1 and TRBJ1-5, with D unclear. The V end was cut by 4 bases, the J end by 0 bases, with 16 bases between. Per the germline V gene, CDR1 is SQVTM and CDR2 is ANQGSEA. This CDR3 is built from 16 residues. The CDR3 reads CSVVEGEIYSNQPQHF. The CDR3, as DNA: TGCAGCGTTGTAGAGGGCGAAATTTATAGCAATCAGCCCCAGCATTTT.

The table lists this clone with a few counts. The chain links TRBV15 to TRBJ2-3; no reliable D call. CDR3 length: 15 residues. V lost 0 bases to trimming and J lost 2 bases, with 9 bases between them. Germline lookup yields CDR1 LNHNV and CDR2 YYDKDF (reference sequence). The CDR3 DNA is TGTGCCACCAGCAGAGATTTGTCAGCCACAGATACGCAGTATTTT. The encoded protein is CATSRDLSATDTQYF. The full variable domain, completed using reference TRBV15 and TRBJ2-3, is DAMVIQNPRYQVTQFGKPVTLSCSQTLNHNVMYWYQQKSSQAPKLLFHYYDKDFNNEADTPDNFQSRRPNTSFCFLDIRSPGLGDTAMYLCATSRDLSATDTQYFGPGTRLTVL.

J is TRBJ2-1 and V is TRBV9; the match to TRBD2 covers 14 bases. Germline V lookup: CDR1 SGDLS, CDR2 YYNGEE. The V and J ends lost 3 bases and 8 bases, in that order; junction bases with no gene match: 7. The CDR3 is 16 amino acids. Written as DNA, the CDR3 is TGTGCCAGCAGCGAATGGACTAGCGGGAGGATCGATGAGCAGTTCTTC. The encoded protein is CASSEWTSGRIDEQFF. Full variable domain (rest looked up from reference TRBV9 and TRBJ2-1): DSGVTQTPKHLITATGQRVTLRCSPRSGDLSVYWYQQSLDQGLQFLIQYYNGEERAKGNILERFSAQQFPDLHSELNLSSLELGDSALYFCASSEWTSGRIDEQFFGPGTRLTVL.

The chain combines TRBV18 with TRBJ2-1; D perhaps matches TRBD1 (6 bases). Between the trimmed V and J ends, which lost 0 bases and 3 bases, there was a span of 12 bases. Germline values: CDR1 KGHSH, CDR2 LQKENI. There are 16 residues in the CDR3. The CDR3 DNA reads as TGTGCCAGCTCACCACCGAGCGCAGGGGTCTACAATGAGCAGTTCTTC. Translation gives CASSPPSAGVYNEQFF.

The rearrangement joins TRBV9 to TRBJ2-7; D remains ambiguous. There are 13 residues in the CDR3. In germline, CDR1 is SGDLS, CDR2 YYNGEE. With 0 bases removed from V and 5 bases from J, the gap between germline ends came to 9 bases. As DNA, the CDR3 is TGTGCCAGCAGCGTAGAAAGCTTCGACGAGCAGTACTTC. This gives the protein CASSVESFDEQYF.

In nucleotides, the CDR3 is TGTGCCAGCAGTACCGGACAGGGGGTAGGTAATGAGCAGTTCTTC. Encoded protein: CASSTGQGVGNEQFF. The chain joins TRBV28 to TRBJ2-1; TRBD1 matches at 10 bases. The junction had 8 bases not matched to a gene; V was cut back by 5 bases and J by 7 bases. This CDR3 is 15 amino acids long. Germline loops: CDR1 MDHEN, CDR2 SYDVKM.

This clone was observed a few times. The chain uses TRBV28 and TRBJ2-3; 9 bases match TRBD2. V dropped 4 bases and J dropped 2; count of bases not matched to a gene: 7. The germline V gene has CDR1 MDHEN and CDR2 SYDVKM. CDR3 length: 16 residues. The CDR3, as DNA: TGTGCCAGCAGTTCCCGACTAGCGGAGTCCACAGATACGCAGTATTTT. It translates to CASSSRLAESTDTQYF. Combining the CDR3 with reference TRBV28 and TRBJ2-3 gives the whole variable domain DVKVTQSSRYLVKRTGEKVFLECVQDMDHENMFWYRQDPGLGLRLIYFSYDVKMKEKGDIPEGYSVSREKKERFSLILESASTNQTSMYLCASSSRLAESTDTQYFGPGTRLTVL.